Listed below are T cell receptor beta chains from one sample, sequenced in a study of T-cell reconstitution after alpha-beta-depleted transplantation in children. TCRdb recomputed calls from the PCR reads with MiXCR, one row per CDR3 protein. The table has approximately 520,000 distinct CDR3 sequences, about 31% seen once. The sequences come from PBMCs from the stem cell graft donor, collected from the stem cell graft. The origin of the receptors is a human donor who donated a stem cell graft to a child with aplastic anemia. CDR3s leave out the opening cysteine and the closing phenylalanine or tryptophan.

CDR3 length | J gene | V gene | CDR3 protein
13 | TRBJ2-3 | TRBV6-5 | ASSYRWSSTDTQY
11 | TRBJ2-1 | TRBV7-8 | ASSFGPKIEQF
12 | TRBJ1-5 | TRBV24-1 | ATGGEGGNQPQH
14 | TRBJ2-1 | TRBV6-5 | ASSSRSGSAGDEQF
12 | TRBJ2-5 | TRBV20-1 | SAIPGTDKETQY
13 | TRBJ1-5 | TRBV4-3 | ASSPSDRDNQPQH
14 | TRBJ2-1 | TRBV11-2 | ASRGLAGSSYNEQF
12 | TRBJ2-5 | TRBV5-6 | ASSLGTHRETQY
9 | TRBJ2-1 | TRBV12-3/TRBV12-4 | ASSPGTAVL
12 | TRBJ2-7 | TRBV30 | AWGNPRGTYEQY
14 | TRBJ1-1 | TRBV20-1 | SASLLGGPQVIEAF
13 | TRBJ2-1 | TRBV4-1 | ASSQDRTSGRKQF
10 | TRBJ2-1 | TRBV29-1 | SRRDAYNEQF
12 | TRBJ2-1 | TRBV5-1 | ASSSVAGTNEQF
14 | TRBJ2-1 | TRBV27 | ASSFPSQGRYNEQF
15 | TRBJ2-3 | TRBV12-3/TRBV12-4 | ASSLVGGRAPPDTQY
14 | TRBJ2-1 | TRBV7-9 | ASSLGGVSSYHEQF
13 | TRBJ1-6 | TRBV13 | ASSLGGGAMRALH
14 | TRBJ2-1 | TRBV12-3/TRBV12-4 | ASSELAGGFYNEQF
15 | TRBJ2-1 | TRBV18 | ASSPAGLAGAYNEQF
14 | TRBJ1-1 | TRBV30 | AWSELAGAGGAEAF
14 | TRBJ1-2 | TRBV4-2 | ASSQELLQGGYGYT
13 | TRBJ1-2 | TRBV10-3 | AISPALKDPYGYT
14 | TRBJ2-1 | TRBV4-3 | ASSPLAGSRDNEQF
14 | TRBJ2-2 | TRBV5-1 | ASSPHEVKDTGELF
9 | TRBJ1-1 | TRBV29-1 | SVDRGTEAF
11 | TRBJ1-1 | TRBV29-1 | SVERGLNTEAF
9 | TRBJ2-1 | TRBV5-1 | ASRTSHEQF
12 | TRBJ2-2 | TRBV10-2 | ASRASGNTGELF
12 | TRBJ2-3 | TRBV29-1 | SAVAGPLMDTQY
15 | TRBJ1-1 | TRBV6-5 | ASSYRIDGSPPGQAF
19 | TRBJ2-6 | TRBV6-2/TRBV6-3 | ASSYSELNGTGNPGANVLT
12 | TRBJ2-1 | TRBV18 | ASSPFTSYNEQF
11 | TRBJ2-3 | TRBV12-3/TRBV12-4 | ASSFQYTDTQY
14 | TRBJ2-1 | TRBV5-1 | GSSLDGRSSYNEQF
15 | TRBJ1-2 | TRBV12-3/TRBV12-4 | ASSRSGFRATNYGYT
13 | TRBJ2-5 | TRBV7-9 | ASSLGTGVHETQY
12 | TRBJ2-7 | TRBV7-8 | ASSLANQGYEQY
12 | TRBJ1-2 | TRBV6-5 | ASSYEPRSYGYT
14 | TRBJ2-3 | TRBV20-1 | SASPTSGIGVDTQY
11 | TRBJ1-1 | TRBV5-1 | ASSLGQGKQAF
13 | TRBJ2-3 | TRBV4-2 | ASSQPTGVSDTQY
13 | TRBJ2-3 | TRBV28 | ASSISAAGIDTQY
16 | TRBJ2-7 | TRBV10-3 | AISEPGQGAREQDEQY
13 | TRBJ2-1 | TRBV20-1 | SARQPLAGYNEQF
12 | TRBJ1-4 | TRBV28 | ASSLSGGEEKLF
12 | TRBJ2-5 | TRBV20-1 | SVVAPGGRETQY
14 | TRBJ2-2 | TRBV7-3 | ASSPQAPSNTGELF
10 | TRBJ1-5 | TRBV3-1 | ASSQGLEPQH
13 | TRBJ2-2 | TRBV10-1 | ASSIQGVNTGELF
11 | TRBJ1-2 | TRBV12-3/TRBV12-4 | ASSDYRGYGYT
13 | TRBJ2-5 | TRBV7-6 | ASSFLSRSQETQY
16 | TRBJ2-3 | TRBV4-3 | ASSQGLQAGGSTDTQY
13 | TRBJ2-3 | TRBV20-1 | SARSGTGGGDTQY
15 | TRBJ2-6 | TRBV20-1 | SAPRGQATSGANVLT
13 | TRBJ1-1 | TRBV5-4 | ASSLADRANTEAF
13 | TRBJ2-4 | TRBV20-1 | SARDTGLAKNIQY
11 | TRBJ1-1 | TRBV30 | AWSGRQNTKAF